The clone carrying this TCR beta chain was seen ten or more times. Its specificity is unknown. The study based diagnoses on clinical symptoms, serum thyroxine and TRAb, thyroid ultrasound and orbital computed tomography. Predating any ophthalmopathy symptoms, the blood sample was taken at first hyperthyroidism diagnosis. Amplified TCR beta CDR3 regions came from RNA transcripts. Carried out on the TCR CDR3, a first-round RT-PCR used the HTBI primer set. TCRdb reprocessed the multiplex PCR reads with MiXCR, giving one entry per CDR3 protein. The table shows under 300,000 distinct CDR3 sequences, with 12% to 15% occurring only once. V lost 2 bases, J lost 7 bases, and 7 bases stayed unmatched. The CDR3 covers 14 residues. Per germline, CDR1 GTSNPN and CDR2 SVGIG (reference sequence). The data are from a study of T cells in Graves' hyperthyroidism and ophthalmopathy. Overall study findings and caveats: The majority of expanded thyroid clonotypes above 0.001 also appeared in blood. In validation, the model predicted ophthalmopathy. These predictions came a median about 6.5 months before onset.

The sequence came from a woman in her 50s with Graves' hyperthyroidism that later progressed to Graves' ophthalmopathy. The rearrangement uses TRBV30 and TRBJ1-5; 8 nucleotides align to TRBD1. The sample was blood. The CDR3: CAWSTLQGDQPQHF. In DNA form, the CDR3 reads TGTGCCTGGAGTACCCTACAGGGGGACCAGCCCCAGCATTTT.